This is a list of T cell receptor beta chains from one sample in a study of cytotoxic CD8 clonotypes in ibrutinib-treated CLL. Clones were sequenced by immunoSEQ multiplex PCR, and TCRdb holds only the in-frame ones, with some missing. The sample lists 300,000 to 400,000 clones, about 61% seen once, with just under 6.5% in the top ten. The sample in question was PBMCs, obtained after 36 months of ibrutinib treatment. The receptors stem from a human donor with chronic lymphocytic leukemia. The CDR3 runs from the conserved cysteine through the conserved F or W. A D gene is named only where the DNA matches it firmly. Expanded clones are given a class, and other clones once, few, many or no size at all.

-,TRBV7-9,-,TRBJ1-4,TGTGCCAGCAGCTTACTCGCGGGGGCTCCGGCAAAACTGTTTTTT,CASSLLAGAPAKLFF
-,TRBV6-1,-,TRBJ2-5,TGTGCCAGCAGTGAAGGGGACGGTCAACAAGAGACCCAGTACTTC,CASSEGDGQQETQYF
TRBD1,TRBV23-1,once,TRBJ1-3,TGCGCCAGCAGTCAAGGGTATGAGGACAGGGAAGGAAACACCATATATTTT,CASSQGYEDREGNTIYF
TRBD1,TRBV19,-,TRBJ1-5,TGTGCCAGTAGTCGACAGGGTTCTTATAGCAATCAGCCCCAGCATTTT,CASSRQGSYSNQPQHF
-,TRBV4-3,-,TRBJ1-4,TGCGCCAGCAGCCACCGGGGCCTAAATGAAAAACTGTTTTTT,CASSHRGLNEKLFF
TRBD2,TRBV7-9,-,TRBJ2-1,TGTGCCAGCAGCTTAGAGGGGAGGGCTAATGAGCAGTTCTTC,CASSLEGRANEQFF
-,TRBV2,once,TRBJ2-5,TGTGCCAGCAGTGAAAGGGGCTCCACCCAGTACTTC,CASSERGSTQYF
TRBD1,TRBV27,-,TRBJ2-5,TGTGCCAGCAGTCCCGGGGACAGGGTAACGGAGACCCAGTACTTC,CASSPGDRVTETQYF
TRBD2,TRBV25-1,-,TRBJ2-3,TGTGCCAGCAGCACGGGACTAGCGGAACCAGATTTTGGTACGCAGTATTTT,CASSTGLAEPDFGTQYF
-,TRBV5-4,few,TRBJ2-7,TGTGCCAGCAGCCCAGGCCTAGGAGATCGCGAGCAGTACTTC,CASSPGLGDREQYF
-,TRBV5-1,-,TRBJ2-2,TGCGCCAGCAGCTTGCCGGGCCTGAACACCGGGGAGCTGTTTTTT,CASSLPGLNTGELFF
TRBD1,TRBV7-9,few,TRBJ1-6,TGTGCCAGCAGCTCGGGACAGGGGAATTCACCCCTCCACTTT,CASSSGQGNSPLHF
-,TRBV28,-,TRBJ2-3,TGTGCCAGCAGCCCCCAGGGGGGAAGCACAGATACGCAGTATTTT,CASSPQGGSTDTQYF
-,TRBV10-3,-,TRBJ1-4,TGTGCCATCAGGAAACAGGGAGCTAATGAAAAACTGTTTTTT,CAIRKQGANEKLFF
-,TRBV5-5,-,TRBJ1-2,TGTGCCAGCAGCCCCGGGACCTTCCTTGGCTACACCTTC,CASSPGTFLGYTF
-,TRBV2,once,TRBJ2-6,TGTGCCAGCACGAGGTTCCGGGTAATCCCTGGGGCCAACGTCCTGACTTTC,CASTRFRVIPGANVLTF
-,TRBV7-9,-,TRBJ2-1,TGTGCCAGCAGCTTAGGCGGGGGCCTCCACTACAATGAGCAGTTCTTC,CASSLGGGLHYNEQFF
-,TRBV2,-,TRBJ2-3,TGTGCCACTCAGTGGGATACGCAGTATTTT,CATQWDTQYF
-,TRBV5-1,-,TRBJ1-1,TGCGCCAGCAGATTCCTAGAGCTCAACACTGAAGCTTTCTTT,CASRFLELNTEAFF
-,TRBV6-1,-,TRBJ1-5,TGTGCCAGCAGTACGGGTAGGGGTAGCAATCAGCCCCAGCATTTT,CASSTGRGSNQPQHF
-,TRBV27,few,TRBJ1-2,TGTGCCAGCAGTTTAAAGGGGAGTCATGGCTACACCTTC,CASSLKGSHGYTF
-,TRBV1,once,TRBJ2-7,TGCACCAGCAGCCAAGCACCCCTAATCGAGCAGTACTTC,CTSSQAPLIEQYF
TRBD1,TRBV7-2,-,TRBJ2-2,TGTGCCAGCCACGAGGCCTTCAGGGGGTGGGCCGGCACCGGGGAGCTGTTTTTT,CASHEAFRGWAGTGELFF
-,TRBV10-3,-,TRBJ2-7,TGTGCCATCAGGGCAGCAACGGGACCTAGGGCCTACGAGCAGTACTTC,CAIRAATGPRAYEQYF
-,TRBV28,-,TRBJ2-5,TGTGCCAGCTTCCACCCGTGCATGGCGAGGCGAGAGACCCAGTACTTC,CASFHPCMARRETQYF
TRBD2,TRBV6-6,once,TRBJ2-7,TGTGCCAGCAGTTACACAGCGGGAGGGCCTTTCGAGCAGTACTTC,CASSYTAGGPFEQYF
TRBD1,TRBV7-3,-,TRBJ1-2,TGTGCCAGCAGCCCAGGGGGGCCGAACTATGGCTACACCTTC,CASSPGGPNYGYTF
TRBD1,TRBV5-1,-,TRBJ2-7,TGCGCCAGCAGCTTGGTGCAGGGGGTATCCTACGAGCAGTACTTC,CASSLVQGVSYEQYF
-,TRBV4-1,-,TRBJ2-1,TGCGCCAGCAGCCACCTAGGCGGGAATGAGCAGTTCTTC,CASSHLGGNEQFF
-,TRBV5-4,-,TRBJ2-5,TGTGCCAGCAGCCAGAACCGGGGTAGAGGGACCCAGTACTTC,CASSQNRGRGTQYF
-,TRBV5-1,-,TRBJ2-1,TGCGCCAGCAGCTTGGGCGGGGTGTACAATGAGCAGTTCTTC,CASSLGGVYNEQFF
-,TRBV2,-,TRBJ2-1,TGTGCCAGCAGTGAAGAGGGGGTACGCGATGAGCAGTTCTTC,CASSEEGVRDEQFF
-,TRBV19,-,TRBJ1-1,TGTGCCAGTAGTATATCCGGGACTAACACTGAAGCTTTCTTT,CASSISGTNTEAFF
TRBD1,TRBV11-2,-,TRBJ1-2,TGTGCCAGCAGCTTAGGGGACAGGGTGAACGGCTACACCTTC,CASSLGDRVNGYTF
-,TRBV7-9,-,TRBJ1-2,TGTGCCAGCAGCTTAGGGGCGGGGACGGACTATGGCTACACCTTC,CASSLGAGTDYGYTF
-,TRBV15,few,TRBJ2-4,TGTGCCACCAGCACGACGGGGACACTAGCCAAAAACATTCAGTACTTC,CATSTTGTLAKNIQYF
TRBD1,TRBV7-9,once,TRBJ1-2,TGTGCCAGCAGCTCCGACAGGGGGCATGGCTACACCTTC,CASSSDRGHGYTF
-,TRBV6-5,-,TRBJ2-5,TGTGCCAGCAGTGTATTGGCAGGGGCGGTAGAGACCCAGTACTTC,CASSVLAGAVETQYF
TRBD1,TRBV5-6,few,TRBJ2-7,TGTGCCAGCAGCCCCCGGGACAGGGGCCTGGGCGAGCAGTACTTC,CASSPRDRGLGEQYF
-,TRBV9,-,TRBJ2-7,TGTGCCAGCAGCGTTACAGTCCACTCCTACGAGCAGTACTTC,CASSVTVHSYEQYF
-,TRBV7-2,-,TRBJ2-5,TGTGCCAGCAGCCTGAAGGGTGTACAGGAGACCCAGTACTTC,CASSLKGVQETQYF
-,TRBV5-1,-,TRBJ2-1,TGCGCCAGCAGCTTGGCCTTAGGAGGGTCCTACAATGAGCAGTTCTTC,CASSLALGGSYNEQFF
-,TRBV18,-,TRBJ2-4,TGTGCCAGCTCACCCGGGGCGATCGGAAACATTCAGTACTTC,CASSPGAIGNIQYF
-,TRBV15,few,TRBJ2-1,TGTGCCACCAGTAAGCACAGGGAGAATGAGCAGTTCTTC,CATSKHRENEQFF
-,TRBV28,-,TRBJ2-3,TGTGCCAGCAGTTCCACAGGCTCCAGCACAGATACGCAGTATTTT,CASSSTGSSTDTQYF
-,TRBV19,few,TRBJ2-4,TGTGCCAGTAGTATTGAGGGTACCAAAAACATTCAGTACTTC,CASSIEGTKNIQYF
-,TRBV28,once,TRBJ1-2,TGTGCCAGCAGTTTATTTCGGAGGCCCTTTGGCTACACCTTC,CASSLFRRPFGYTF
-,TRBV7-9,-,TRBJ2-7,TGTGCCAGCAGCCCATACCTCGACGGGGGATTGTACTTC,CASSPYLDGGLYF
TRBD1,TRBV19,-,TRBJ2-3,TGTGCCAGTAGTCCTCGGGACAGGGGGCCTAAAGATACGCAGTATTTT,CASSPRDRGPKDTQYF
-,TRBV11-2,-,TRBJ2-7,TGTGCCAGCAGCTCTGGAGTCCATTACGAGCAGTACTTC,CASSSGVHYEQYF
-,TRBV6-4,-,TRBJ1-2,TGTGCCAGCAGTGAGTACCCCTACGGGGACTATGGCTACACCTTC,CASSEYPYGDYGYTF
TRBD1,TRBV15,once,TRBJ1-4,TGTGCCACCAGCAGAGGTGCAGGAGGGGGCGGCGAAAAACTGTTTTTT,CATSRGAGGGGEKLFF
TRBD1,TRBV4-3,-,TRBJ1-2,TGCGCCAGCAGCCCAAACCTCCCTGCTACAGGGGGCGCGAGTGGCTACACCTTC,CASSPNLPATGGASGYTF
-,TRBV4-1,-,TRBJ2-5,TGCGCCAGCAGCCAAGTCCGGACTTTAGAGACCCAGTACTTC,CASSQVRTLETQYF